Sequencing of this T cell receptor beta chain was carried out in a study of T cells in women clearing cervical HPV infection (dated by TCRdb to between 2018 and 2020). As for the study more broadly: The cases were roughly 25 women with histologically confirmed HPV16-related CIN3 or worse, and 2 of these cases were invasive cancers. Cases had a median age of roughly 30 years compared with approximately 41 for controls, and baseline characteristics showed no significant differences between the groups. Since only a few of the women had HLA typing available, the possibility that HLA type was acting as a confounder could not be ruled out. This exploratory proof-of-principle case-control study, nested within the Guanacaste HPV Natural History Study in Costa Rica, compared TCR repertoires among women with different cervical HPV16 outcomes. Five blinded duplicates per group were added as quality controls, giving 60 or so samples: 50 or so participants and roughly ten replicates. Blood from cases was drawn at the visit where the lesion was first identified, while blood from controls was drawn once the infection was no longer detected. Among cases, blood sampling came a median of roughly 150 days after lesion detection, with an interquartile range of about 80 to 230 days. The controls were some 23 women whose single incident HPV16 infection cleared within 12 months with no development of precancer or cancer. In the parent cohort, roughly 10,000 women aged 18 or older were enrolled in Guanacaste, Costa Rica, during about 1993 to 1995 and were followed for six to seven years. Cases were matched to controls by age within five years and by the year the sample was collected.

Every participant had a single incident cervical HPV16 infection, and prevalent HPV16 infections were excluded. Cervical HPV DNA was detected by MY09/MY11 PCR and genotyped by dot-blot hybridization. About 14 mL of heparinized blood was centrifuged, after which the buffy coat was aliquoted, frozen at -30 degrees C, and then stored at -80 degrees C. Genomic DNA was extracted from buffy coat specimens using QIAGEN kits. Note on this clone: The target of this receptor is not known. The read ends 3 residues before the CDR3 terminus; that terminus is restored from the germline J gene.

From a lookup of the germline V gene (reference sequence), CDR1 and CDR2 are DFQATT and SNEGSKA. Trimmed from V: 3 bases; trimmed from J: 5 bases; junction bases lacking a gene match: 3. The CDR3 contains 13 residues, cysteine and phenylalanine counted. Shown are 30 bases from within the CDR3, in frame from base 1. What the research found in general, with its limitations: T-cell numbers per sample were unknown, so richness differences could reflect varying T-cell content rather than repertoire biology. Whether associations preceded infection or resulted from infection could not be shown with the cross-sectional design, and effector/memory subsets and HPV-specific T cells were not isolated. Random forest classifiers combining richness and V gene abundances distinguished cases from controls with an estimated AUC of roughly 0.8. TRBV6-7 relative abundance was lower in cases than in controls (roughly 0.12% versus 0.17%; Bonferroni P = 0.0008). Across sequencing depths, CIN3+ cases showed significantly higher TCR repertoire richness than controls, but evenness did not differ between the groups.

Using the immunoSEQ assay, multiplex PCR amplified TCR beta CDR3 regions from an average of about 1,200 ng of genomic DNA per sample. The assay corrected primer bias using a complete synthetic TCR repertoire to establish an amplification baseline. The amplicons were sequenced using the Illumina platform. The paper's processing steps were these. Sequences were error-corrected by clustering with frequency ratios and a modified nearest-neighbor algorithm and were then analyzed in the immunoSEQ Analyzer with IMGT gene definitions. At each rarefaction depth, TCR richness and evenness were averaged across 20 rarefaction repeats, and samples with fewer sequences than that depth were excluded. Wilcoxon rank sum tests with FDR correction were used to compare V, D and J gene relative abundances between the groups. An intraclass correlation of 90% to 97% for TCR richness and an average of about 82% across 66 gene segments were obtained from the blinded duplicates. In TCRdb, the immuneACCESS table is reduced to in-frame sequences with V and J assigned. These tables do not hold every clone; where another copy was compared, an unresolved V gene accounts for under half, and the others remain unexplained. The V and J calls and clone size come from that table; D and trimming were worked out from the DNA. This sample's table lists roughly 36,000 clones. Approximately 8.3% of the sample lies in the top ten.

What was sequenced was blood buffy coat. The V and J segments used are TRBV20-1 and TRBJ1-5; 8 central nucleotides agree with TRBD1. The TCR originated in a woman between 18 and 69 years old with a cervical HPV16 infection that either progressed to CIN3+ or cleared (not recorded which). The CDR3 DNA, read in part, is TGCAGTGCTAGGGAACAGGGGGATCAGCCC. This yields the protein CSAREQGDQP. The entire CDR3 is CSAREQGDQPQHF.